Each of the 32 T cell receptor beta chains below was sequenced from the same sample in a study of shared clonotypes between healthy human individuals. CD45RO-negative, CCR7-positively selected cells formed the naive CD8 fraction, excluding terminally differentiated effector memory CD45RA+ cells. Sequenced by immunoSEQ multiplex PCR; TCRdb stores in-frame clones only, minus some. The top ten hold around 1.7% of the sample, which has roughly 2,000,000 clones, 93% seen once. Sequencing was done on a sample of naive CD8+ T cells from PBMCs. The receptor source for this set is a man between 18 and 35 years old in good health. Some clones in this sample may be carry-over from other donors' samples.

The chain uses TRBV27 and TRBJ1-1; unclear D gene. The V end lost 4 bases, the J end lost 6 bases, and 15 bases lay between the germline ends. Germline CDR1 reads MNHEY; CDR2 reads SMNVEV (reference sequence). The CDR3 is 14 amino acids. The CDR3 DNA reads as TGTGCCAGCAGTTCCCAAGGGTCTGTGGCTGAAGCTTTCTTT. This gives the protein CASSSQGSVAEAFF.

V gene TRBV28 combines with J gene TRBJ2-7, with D possibly being TRBD1 or TRBD2 (5 bases each). Trimming pared 3 bases from V and 3 bases from J, leaving 15 bases between. In germline, CDR1 is MDHEN, CDR2 SYDVKM. The CDR3 extends over 15 amino acids. The CDR3 region is CASSFGVGALYEQYF. DNA for the CDR3: TGTGCCAGCAGTTTTGGGGTCGGGGCCCTCTACGAGCAGTACTTC.

The genes are TRBV28 and TRBJ1-2, with a tentative D call TRBD1 (5 bases). This CDR3 comprises 14 residues. V dropped 2 bases and J dropped 4 bases, with 11 bases sitting between them. Germline CDR1 is MDHEN and CDR2 is SYDVKM. The CDR3 here is CASSLDSLSYGYTF. For the CDR3, the DNA is TGTGCCAGCAGTTTAGACAGCCTAAGCTATGGCTACACCTTC.

The gene calls are TRBV28 and TRBJ2-1, with 8 positions matching TRBD2. Germline-derived CDR1 and CDR2 are MDHEN and SYDVKM. This CDR3 comprises 16 residues. Unmatched junction bases numbered 8, after V lost 5 bases and J lost 2 bases. In nucleotides, the CDR3 is TGTGCCAGCAGTCCCATCCGACTAGCGCCCTACAATGAGCAGTTCTTC. Translated: CASSPIRLAPYNEQFF.

This chain's CDR3 is CASRDQGPEQYF. The DNA of the CDR3 is TGTGCCAGCAGGGATCAGGGTCCCGAGCAGTACTTC. This sequence joins TRBV2 and TRBJ2-7; D may be TRBD1 (5 bases). The CDR3 is 12 residues long. Germline V CDR1 and CDR2: SNHLY, FYNNEI. V lost 6 bases and J 6 bases, leaving 12 bases between the germline ends.

DNA of the CDR3: TGTGCCATCAGCCTCCAGGGATTCGGGAACACTGAAGCTTTCTTT. Its translation is CAISLQGFGNTEAFF. The chain carries TRBV10-3 and TRBJ1-1; TRBD1 might be the D (5 bases). V was pared by 6 bases and J by 1 base, with 15 bases between. CDR1 is ENHRY and CDR2 is SYGVKD in the germline V gene. The CDR3 totals 15 residues.

V usage is TRBV4-1 and J usage is TRBJ1-1; D remains ambiguous. Germline loops: CDR1 MGHRA, CDR2 YSYEKL. V lost 2 bases to trimming and J lost 4 bases, with 14 bases between them. CDR3 size: 15 residues. The CDR3 DNA sequence: TGCGCCAGCAGCCAAACCCCCTATTGGGGCACTGAAGCTTTCTTT. Translation: CASSQTPYWGTEAFF.

This clone has just one count. The chain recombines TRBV5-6 with TRBJ2-2; D gene uncertain. There are 14 residues in the CDR3. CDR1 and CDR2 (germline): SGHDT, YYEEEE. Trimming took 6 bases from V and 4 from J, leaving 13 bases between them. The CDR3 nucleotides are TGTGCCAGCACCCCCGGGCGGAGCACCGGGGAGCTGTTTTTT. Translating it yields CASTPGRSTGELFF.

The CDR3 region is CASSYQGGYEQYF. Here the CDR3 DNA reads TGTGCCAGCAGCTACCAGGGGGGCTACGAGCAGTACTTC. The rearrangement uses TRBV5-6 and TRBJ2-7, with a tentative D call TRBD1 (7 bases). This CDR3 is built from 13 residues. The ends were cut back, 3 bases at V and 3 bases at J, with 10 bases in the middle. CDR1 and CDR2 (germline): SGHDT, YYEEEE.

The chain employs TRBV6-6 and TRBJ2-7; D remains ambiguous. The CDR3 sequence is 15 residues long. Between the trimmed V and J ends, which lost 2 bases and 0 bases, there was a span of 11 bases. Germline V gene sequence: CDR1 MNHNY, CDR2 SVGAGI (reference sequence). The CDR3 nucleotides are TGTGCCAGCAGTTACGCCGACCTAGTCTCCTACGAGCAGTACTTC. Amino acids: CASSYADLVSYEQYF.

This clone was counted once. V usage is TRBV5-1 and J usage is TRBJ2-2; 7 bases fit TRBD1. Germline values: CDR1 SGHRS, CDR2 YFSETQ. V dropped 6 bases and J dropped 6; count of bases not matched to a gene: 17. CDR3 length equals 17 residues. The CDR3 reads CASTPQGVGPTPGELFF. The CDR3 DNA reads TGCGCCAGCACCCCCCAGGGGGTAGGCCCGACCCCCGGGGAGCTGTTTTTT.

For the CDR3, the DNA is TGTGCTAGTGGTTTGTTTGGCCCTCAGGGGGTTAACTATGGCTACACCTTC. Its protein is CASGLFGPQGVNYGYTF. This chain joins TRBV12-5 and TRBJ1-2, with TRBD1 matching 7 bases. After removal of 2 bases from V and 1 base from J, the junction contained 10 bases not matched to a gene. Germline V gives CDR1 LGHNT, CDR2 FRNRAP. The CDR3 contains 17 residues.

The chain is built from TRBV27 and TRBJ2-1; tentative D call: TRBD1 (7 bases). This CDR3 region has 15 residues. The V gene's germline CDR1 is MNHEY and CDR2 SMNVEV (reference sequence). The germline V and J ends were trimmed by 7 bases and 5 bases, with 18 bases remaining between them. CDR3 nucleotide sequence: TGTGCCAGCATCTCGGGGGACAGATTAAACAATGAGCAGTTCTTC. Its translation: CASISGDRLNNEQFF.

The rearrangement uses TRBV5-1 and TRBJ2-7; TRBD1 matches 10 bases. The ends lost 7 bases at V and 2 bases at J; junction bases unmatched: 0. Germline lookup yields CDR1 SGHRS and CDR2 YFSETQ. CDR3 size: 12 residues. CDR3 in amino acids: CASGTGAYEQYF. In nucleotides, the CDR3 is TGCGCCAGCGGGACAGGGGCCTACGAGCAGTACTTC.

The rearrangement links TRBV7-8 to TRBJ1-3, with D possibly being TRBD1 (5 bases). Germline loops: CDR1 SGHVS, CDR2 FQNEAQ. Trimming pared 5 bases from V and 3 bases from J, leaving 20 bases between. The CDR3 spans 17 residues. The DNA of the CDR3 is TGTGCCAGCAGCCCCCGTCCGCGGGGACTTGGTGGAAACACCATATATTTT. Amino acids: CASSPRPRGLGGNTIYF.

This clone was recorded once. J is TRBJ1-2 and V is TRBV30, with D possibly being TRBD1 (5 bases). Germline V gene data show CDR1 as GTSNPN and CDR2 as SVGIG (reference sequence). CDR3 length: 13 residues. Between the trimmed V and J ends, which lost 0 bases and 2 bases, there was a span of 7 bases. CDR3 DNA sequence: TGTGCCTGGAGTGTGACAGTAAACTATGGCTACACCTTC. Its protein product is CAWSVTVNYGYTF.

The rearrangement links TRBV29-1 to TRBJ2-7, with 8 bases that match TRBD2. The trim removed 4 bases at V and 4 bases at J, leaving 9 bases unmatched. The CDR3 loop spans 14 amino acids. From germline, CDR1 is SQVTM and CDR2 ANQGSEA. The CDR3 protein is CSVAPAGADYEQYF. The DNA for the CDR3 is TGCAGCGTTGCCCCAGCGGGAGCCGATTACGAGCAGTACTTC.

There are a few counts of this clone. This chain joins TRBV19 and TRBJ1-1; TRBD1 matches 8 bases. Per germline, CDR1 LNHDA and CDR2 SQIVND (reference sequence). V lost 6 bases to trimming and J lost 6 bases; unmatched junction nucleotides: 12. CDR3 size: 15 residues. This CDR3 is CASSPDREGRPEAFF. The CDR3 DNA reads TGTGCCAGTAGCCCGGACAGGGAAGGTCGGCCTGAAGCTTTCTTT.

The chain has TRBV7-2 and TRBJ2-1, with TRBD1 matching 7 bases. The CDR3 covers 13 residues. Trimming took 5 bases from V and 10 from J; bases not matched to a gene: 8. Germline V gives CDR1 SGHTA, CDR2 FQGNSA. The CDR3 bases are TGTGCCAGCAGCCCGAGACCGGGACAGGAGCAGTTCTTC. This gives the protein CASSPRPGQEQFF.

The chain is built from TRBV29-1 and TRBJ2-7, with 15 bases identical to TRBD2. J was trimmed by 3 bases and V by 6 bases; bases with no gene match: 15. Germline CDR1 reads SQVTM; CDR2 reads ANQGSEA. The CDR3 contains 18 residues. In DNA, the CDR3 is TGCAGCGTCCTGGGATGGGGGACTAGCGGGAGGATGATCTACGAGCAGTACTTC. It yields the protein CSVLGWGTSGRMIYEQYF.

DNA of the CDR3: TGTGCCAGCAGCCAAACCGGGGCTCTAGGGACAGGGGCCTTAAACTCTGGAAACACCATATATTTT. Translated: CASSQTGALGTGALNSGNTIYF. The chain uses TRBV14 and TRBJ1-3; TRBD1 matches at 10 bases. Germline-derived CDR1 and CDR2 are SGHDN and FVKESK. With 2 bases clipped from V and 0 bases from J, the junction kept 19 bases outside the gene matches. This CDR3 has 22 residues.

For this clone: Because it lacks the conserved phenylalanine or tryptophan at the end, this CDR3 is likely a read error. Because the CDR3's place on the DNA is in doubt, the DNA is left out and the CDR3 is given as listed by TCRdb. V and J are TRBV20-1 and TRBJ1-4. The CDR3 is 8 amino acids in total, end residues counted. CDR1 DFQATT and CDR2 SNEGSKA come from the germline V gene (reference sequence). The chain's CDR3 is CSARDPVV.

This chain uses TRBV21-1 with TRBJ1-5; TRBD1 is taken as the D call from the table, unchecked against the DNA. TRBV21-1 is a known pseudogene. The CDR3 contains 17 residues. CDR3 in amino acids: CASSKGARQGACQPQHF. CDR3 DNA sequence: TGTGCCAGCAGCAAAGGGGCGAGACAGGGGGCATGTCAGCCCCAGCATTTT.

The V gene is TRBV4-3, the J gene TRBJ1-1; the D is unclear. From germline, CDR1 is LGHNA and CDR2 YSLEER. The V end was cut by 0 bases, the J end by 1 base, with 12 bases between. The CDR3 is 16 residues long. The CDR3 here is CASSQDLTGRNTEAFF. In DNA form, the CDR3 reads TGCGCCAGCAGCCAAGATCTAACGGGGAGGAACACTGAAGCTTTCTTT.

This chain uses TRBV10-3 with TRBJ1-1; 8 bases map to TRBD1. CDR3 length equals 16 residues. V shed 4 bases and J 3 bases; nucleotides not matched to a gene: 10. Germline CDR1 reads ENHRY; CDR2 reads SYGVKD. The CDR3: CAISGVDRVSDTEAFF. The DNA of the CDR3 is TGTGCCATCAGTGGGGTGGACAGGGTTTCTGACACTGAAGCTTTCTTT.

V gene TRBV7-9 combines with J gene TRBJ2-5; D is uncertain. Germline CDR1 SEHNR, CDR2 FQNEAQ (reference sequence). The CDR3 contains 14 residues. V was trimmed by 4 bases and J by 4 bases, leaving 13 bases between them. The CDR3 spells CASSSLTRGETQYF. CDR3 DNA sequence: TGTGCCAGCAGCTCTTTGACCCGCGGAGAGACCCAGTACTTC.

This chain links TRBV19 with TRBJ2-7, with D perhaps given as TRBD1 or TRBD2 (5 bases each). CDR1 is LNHDA and CDR2 is SQIVND in the germline V gene (reference sequence). V lost 1 base to trimming and J lost 5 bases, with 12 bases between them. There are 14 residues in the CDR3. The CDR3 nucleotides read TGTGCCAGTAGTATAGTGGGGACCAGTAACGAGCAGTACTTC. Residues: CASSIVGTSNEQYF.

The rearrangement joins TRBV5-4 to TRBJ1-2; 7 nucleotides match TRBD1. CDR1 SGHNT and CDR2 YYREEE come from the germline V gene (reference sequence). The V and J ends lost 2 bases and 4 bases, in that order; junction bases with no gene match: 8. The CDR3 has 15 residues. The CDR3 spells CASSFTQGITYGYTF. CDR3 nucleotides: TGTGCCAGCAGCTTTACACAGGGGATTACCTATGGCTACACCTTC.

V gene TRBV19 combines with J gene TRBJ2-1, with 7 bases that match TRBD1. This CDR3 spans 13 amino acids. V lost 6 bases, J lost 3 bases, and 2 bases stayed unmatched. Germline V lookup: CDR1 LNHDA, CDR2 SQIVND (reference sequence). CDR3 nucleotides: TGTGCCAGTAGCCACAGGGGCTACAATGAGCAGTTCTTC. It specifies CASSHRGYNEQFF.

V gene TRBV29-1 combines with J gene TRBJ2-7; either TRBD1 or TRBD2 may supply D (6 bases each). The germline gives CDR1 SQVTM, CDR2 ANQGSEA. This CDR3 comprises 13 residues. V lost 3 bases and J 3 bases, leaving 12 bases between the germline ends. The CDR3 sequence is CSVDGGGNYEQYF. The CDR3 DNA is TGCAGCGTTGACGGAGGGGGTAACTACGAGCAGTACTTC.

The chain uses TRBV4-1 and TRBJ2-5; 8 nucleotides agree with TRBD2. Germline-derived CDR1 and CDR2 are MGHRA and YSYEKL. V was clipped by 2 bases and J by 4 bases; unmatched bases: 6. The CDR3 is 15 residues long. The CDR3 loop is CASSQYGLAGETQYF. The CDR3 nucleotides are TGCGCCAGCAGCCAATATGGTCTAGCGGGAGAGACCCAGTACTTC.

This sequence joins TRBV27 and TRBJ2-5; TRBD2 is a possible D gene (6 bases). This CDR3 spans 14 amino acids. Germline CDR1 reads MNHEY; CDR2 reads SMNVEV (reference sequence). Trimming shortened V by 6 bases and J by 5 bases, and 16 bases separated the two germline ends. The CDR3 region has the DNA TGTGCCAGCAGCCCCTGGGCGGGACTGGAGACCCAGTACTTC. Its translation is CASSPWAGLETQYF.